These 17 T cell receptor beta chains share one sample of origin, sequenced in a study of blood T cell repertoires in COVID-19 (dated by TCRdb to 2020 to 2022). The library was built by means of the immunoSEQ multiplex PCR assay. In TCRdb, the immuneACCESS table is reduced to in-frame sequences with V and J assigned. These tables do not hold every clone; where another copy was compared, an unresolved V gene accounts for under half, and the others remain unexplained. Here the sample has 450,000 or so clones; less than 95% occur a single time. About 0.57% of the sample belongs to the ten largest clones. The source material was PBMCs or T cells enriched from blood (not recorded which). The origin of the receptors is a man aged 18 to 30 who had recovered from COVID-19.

The chain employs TRBV3-1 (or the pseudogene TRBV3-2) and TRBJ1-4; D is undetermined. Trimming removed 1 base at V and 8 bases at J, with 14 bases between. The CDR3 is made up of 15 amino acids. CDR1 LGHDT and CDR2 YNNKEL come from the germline V gene (reference sequence). This chain's CDR3 is CASSQVYPNPEKLFF. The CDR3 DNA reads as TGTGCCAGCAGCCAAGTGTACCCTAACCCGGAAAAACTGTTTTTT.

The chain recombines TRBV11-2 with TRBJ2-7, with 8 bases aligning to TRBD1. Germline V gene data show CDR1 as SGHAT and CDR2 as FQNNGV. There are 16 residues in the CDR3. Unmatched junction bases numbered 12, after V lost 5 bases and J lost 3 bases. The CDR3 loop is CASSPMGRTGRYEQYF. CDR3 sequence (DNA): TGTGCCAGCAGCCCCATGGGGAGGACAGGGCGCTACGAGCAGTACTTC.

The chain combines TRBV2 with TRBJ1-3; D call uncertain. CDR1 and CDR2 from the germline V gene are SNHLY and FYNNEI. This CDR3 has 19 amino acids. V lost 3 bases and J lost 0, with 21 bases in between. The DNA of the CDR3 is TGTGCCAGCAGTGATGTCGCCGAGGAGGGCGAATCCTCTGGAAACACCATATATTTT. Residues: CASSDVAEEGESSGNTIYF. Filled out from reference TRBV2 and TRBJ1-3, the complete variable domain reads EPEVTQTPSHQVTQMGQEVILRCVPISNHLYFYWYRQILGQKVEFLVSFYNNEISEKSEIFDDQFSVERPDGSNFTLKIRSTKLEDSAMYFCASSDVAEEGESSGNTIYFGEGSWLTVV.

The J gene is TRBJ1-5, the V gene TRBV2; 7 bases match TRBD1. Germline-derived CDR1 and CDR2 are SNHLY and FYNNEI. After removal of 8 bases from V and 6 bases from J, the junction contained 7 bases not matched to a gene. This CDR3 region has 13 residues. CDR3 protein: CASQGDGAQPQHF. The CDR3 DNA is TGTGCCAGCCAGGGGGATGGAGCTCAGCCCCAGCATTTT.

The chain uses TRBV12-3 or TRBV12-4 and TRBJ1-1; the D gene is possibly TRBD1 (5 bases). V lost 6 bases, J lost 11 bases, and 19 bases lay in between. The CDR3 is 13 residues long. CDR3 residues: CASSPRHGGKAFF. CDR3 DNA sequence: TGTGCCAGCAGCCCCCGCCACGGGGGTAAGGCTTTCTTT.

The chain uses TRBV4-1 and TRBJ2-7; perhaps TRBD1 as D (6 bases). The germline V gene encodes CDR1 MGHRA and CDR2 YSYEKL. The V end was cut by 0 bases, the J end by 6 bases, with 9 bases between. This CDR3 is 13 amino acids long. In nucleotides, the CDR3 is TGCGCCAGCAGCCAAGAACAGGGTCGCGAGCAGTACTTC. It codes for CASSQEQGREQYF.

V and J are TRBV28 and TRBJ2-1, with 8 bases matching TRBD2. After removal of 6 bases from V and 13 bases from J, the junction contained 11 bases not matched to a gene. Germline V gene sequence: CDR1 MDHEN, CDR2 SYDVKM. The CDR3 consists of 13 residues. CDR3 in amino acids: CASSRRTSSTQFF. In nucleotides, the CDR3 is TGTGCCAGCAGCCGAAGGACTAGCTCAACCCAGTTCTTC.

The rearrangement joins TRBV28 to TRBJ1-6; no reliable D call. Trimming cost V 2 bases and J 10 bases, with 6 bases left between them. This CDR3 has 12 amino acids. Per germline, CDR1 MDHEN and CDR2 SYDVKM. CDR3 nucleotides: TGTGCCAGCAGTTTAGCGGGGTCACCCCTCCACTTT. Amino acid sequence: CASSLAGSPLHF. Looking up the rest from reference TRBV28 and TRBJ1-6 gives the full variable domain: DVKVTQSSRYLVKRTGEKVFLECVQDMDHENMFWYRQDPGLGLRLIYFSYDVKMKEKGDIPEGYSVSREKKERFSLILESASTNQTSMYLCASSLAGSPLHFGNGTRLTVT.

The chain uses TRBV28 and TRBJ1-2; D gene ambiguous. The V gene's germline CDR1 is MDHEN and CDR2 SYDVKM. The CDR3 spans 13 residues. V lost 6 bases and J 2 bases, leaving 10 bases between the germline ends. The CDR3 loop reads CASRSTENYGYTF. The CDR3 nucleotides are TGTGCCAGCAGGTCGACGGAGAACTATGGCTACACCTTC.

The chain employs TRBV10-3 and TRBJ1-2, with unresolved D. In germline, CDR1 is ENHRY, CDR2 SYGVKD. CDR3 length: 14 residues. Trimming took 4 bases from V and 0 from J, leaving 9 bases between them. The CDR3 spells CAISGQESNYGYTF. The CDR3 DNA is TGTGCCATCAGTGGACAAGAATCTAACTATGGCTACACCTTC.

This clone was seen a few times. V and J are TRBV4-1 and TRBJ1-2, with a tentative D call TRBD1 (5 bases). V was shortened by 0 bases and J by 4 bases, with 12 bases between the two germline ends. From germline, CDR1 is MGHRA and CDR2 YSYEKL. This CDR3 has 15 residues. DNA of the CDR3: TGCGCCAGCAGCCAAGATCAGGGAACAGTCTATGGCTACACCTTC. This gives the protein CASSQDQGTVYGYTF.

V is TRBV10-1 and J is TRBJ2-3; 8 bases are a match to TRBD1. This CDR3 has 14 amino acids. The V segment lost 4 bases and the J segment 2 bases; nucleotides outside the gene matches: 2. CDR1 WNHNN and CDR2 SYGVQD come from the germline V gene (reference sequence). DNA of the CDR3: TGCGCCAGCAGTGCAGGGGGCTCCACAGATACGCAGTATTTT. Protein sequence: CASSAGGSTDTQYF.

The chain combines TRBV3-1 (or the pseudogene TRBV3-2) with TRBJ2-2, with TRBD2 matching 8 bases. The CDR3 sequence is 15 residues long. Germline V gene data show CDR1 as LGHDT and CDR2 as YNNKEL (reference sequence). With 4 bases clipped from V and 4 bases from J, the junction kept 5 bases outside the gene matches. CDR3 sequence: CASSLGRGGTGELFF. The CDR3 DNA follows: TGTGCCAGCAGCCTCGGGAGGGGGGGCACCGGGGAGCTGTTTTTT.

The chain carries TRBV18 and TRBJ2-3; 12 nucleotides align to TRBD2. The CDR3 length is 17 residues. Germline assignment: CDR1 KGHSH and CDR2 LQKENI. The J segment lost 0 bases and the V segment lost 7 bases, leaving 8 bases of the junction unmatched. CDR3 nucleotides: TGTGCCAGCTATAGGTCGACTAGCGGGAGAAGCACAGATACGCAGTATTTT. Translation gives CASYRSTSGRSTDTQYF.

The CDR3 sequence: CASSPRTATLVTGYTF. The CDR3 DNA reads as TGTGCCAGCAGCCCAAGGACAGCCACCCTCGTTACTGGCTACACCTTC. The gene calls are TRBV5-8 and TRBJ1-2, with a weak D call TRBD1 (6 bases). This CDR3 region has 16 residues. Germline CDR1 reads SGHTS; CDR2 reads YDEGEE. V lost 4 bases, J lost 7 bases, and 23 bases lay in between.

The V gene is TRBV19, the J gene TRBJ1-5; D gene unclear. The length of the CDR3 is 14 residues. The V gene lost 5 bases and the J gene lost 0 bases, with 8 bases spanning the gap. The germline gives CDR1 LNHDA, CDR2 SQIVND (reference sequence). CDR3 protein: CASSQRHSNQPQHF. CDR3 DNA: TGTGCCAGTAGTCAACGACATAGCAATCAGCCCCAGCATTTT.

A note on this clone: The same CDR3 also results from other DNA sequences found in this sample. This sequence joins TRBV3-1 (or the pseudogene TRBV3-2) and TRBJ2-1; D is possibly TRBD2 (6 bases). Germline V CDR1 and CDR2: LGHDT, YNNKEL (reference sequence). V lost 3 bases and J lost 0, with 6 bases in between. CDR3 length: 14 residues. CDR3 in DNA: TGTGCCAGCAGCCAGCGGGGCTCCTACAATGAGCAGTTCTTC. Residues: CASSQRGSYNEQFF.